The clone carrying this T cell receptor beta chain was observed many times. The antigen remains unidentified. Each CDR3 protein is one row after TCRdb ran MiXCR on the 5' RACE reads. The table lists 30,000 to 45,000 distinct CDR3 sequences, 11% of them singletons. The data derive from a study of CD8 T cells in ankylosing spondylitis. Per germline, CDR1 MDHEN and CDR2 SYDVKM. V shed 5 bases and J shed 4 bases, with 15 bases lying between them. The CDR3 is made up of 14 amino acids. Study observations and caveats: The authors found the disease-linked clones to be CD8+ and relatively rare in peripheral blood. One TCR beta motif, made up of seven to nine highly homologous variants, appeared characteristic of ankylosing spondylitis blood. Reported data indicate significant enrichment of disease-linked clones within matched ankylosing spondylitis synovial fluid.

The chain joins TRBV28 to TRBJ2-7; D gene uncertain. Material for sequencing was synovial fluid, either unsorted or a sorted T cell fraction (not recorded which). The TCR comes from a male donor with ankylosing spondylitis. The CDR3 is CASSTRRHLYEQYF. For the CDR3, the DNA is TGTGCCAGCAGTACCCGAAGACACCTATACGAGCAGTACTTC.